A few counts support the clone carrying this TCR beta chain. Antigen unknown. This entry comes from a study of radiation and T cells in renal cell carcinoma. Clones were read by immunoSEQ multiplex PCR, and TCRdb kept only the in-frame ones, dropping some. The data hold over 120,000 clones, with less than 90% observed a single time. General study findings and limits: In blood, top tumor clones expanded by 2 weeks, shrinking by 4.

Germline values: CDR1 MDHEN, CDR2 SYDVKM. Trimming removed 2 bases from V and 6 bases from J, with 5 bases in between. The CDR3 has 11 residues. The time point is: blood 4 weeks post-SBRT, at nephrectomy. Specified treatment: 15 Gy SBRT to primary tumor, nephrectomy 4 weeks later. Nephrectomy followed 15 Gy stereotactic body radiation by 4 weeks. After SBRT, blood was collected at 2 and 4 weeks, plus baseline. Clear cell pathology was present in this patient's renal cell carcinoma. The sequencing here drew on blood, taken from a patient whose treatment included radiotherapy and nephrectomy. This chain joins TRBV28 and TRBJ2-7; no clear D gene. This sequence was found in a woman between 45 and 65 years old with renal cell carcinoma. This chain's CDR3 is CASSLSPEQYF. The DNA for the CDR3 is TGTGCCAGCAGTTTAAGTCCCGAGCAGTACTTC.